The next 16 T cell receptor beta chains were all read from a single sample in a study of blood T cell repertoires in COVID-19. Clones were read by immunoSEQ multiplex PCR, and TCRdb kept only the in-frame ones, dropping some. Among over 200,000 clones listed, roughly 80% were seen once. The sequenced sample was peripheral blood. These receptors were obtained from a woman of 80 years or more with COVID-19, enrolled during active disease.

The chain carries TRBV30 and TRBJ1-6; D might be TRBD1 (5 bases). The CDR3 runs 16 residues. V was cut by 0 bases and J by 9 bases, with 18 bases left in between. The germline CDR1 and CDR2 sequences are GTSNPN and SVGIG (reference sequence). CDR3 sequence: CAWSVQVGRRSSPLHF. The CDR3 nucleotides read TGTGCCTGGAGTGTACAAGTGGGGCGACGGAGTTCACCCCTCCACTTT.

This clone has a handful of counts. V and J are TRBV12-1 and TRBJ2-7; whether TRBD2, the table's D call, matches the DNA was not checked. TRBV12-1 is given as a pseudogene. The CDR3 runs to 14 residues. The CDR3, as DNA: TGTGCCAGCAGCCCAGCCGGAGCGTACCACGAGCAGTACTTC. Translated: CASSPAGAYHEQYF.

V gene TRBV24-1 combines with J gene TRBJ2-7; no clear D. The germline CDR1 and CDR2 sequences are KGHDR and SFDVKD. The CDR3 is made up of 13 amino acids. V was pared by 5 bases and J by 4 bases, with 11 bases between. The CDR3 spells CATSGSPLYEQYF. The CDR3 DNA follows: TGTGCCACCAGTGGAAGCCCATTATACGAGCAGTACTTC.

Comments on this clone: The sample contains more than one DNA sequence encoding this CDR3. The V call is TRBV5-1, the J call TRBJ2-2; possible D gene TRBD1, 6 bases. The CDR3 consists of 13 residues. The V end lost 2 bases, the J end lost 6 bases, and 8 bases lay between the germline ends. Germline values: CDR1 SGHRS, CDR2 YFSETQ. The CDR3 DNA reads as TGCGCCAGCAGCTTACAGGGCTCCGGGGAGCTGTTTTTT. This encodes CASSLQGSGELFF.

This clone appeared a few times. The genes are TRBV7-9 and TRBJ1-4; D is ambiguous. CDR3 length: 14 residues. Trimming removed 1 base at V and 6 bases at J, with 9 bases between. Germline V gene lookup returns CDR1 SEHNR and CDR2 FQNEAQ (reference sequence). The CDR3 reads CASSLGGADEKLFF. The CDR3 DNA is TGTGCCAGCAGCTTAGGGGGAGCGGATGAAAAACTGTTTTTT.

The chain uses TRBV3-1 (or the pseudogene TRBV3-2) and TRBJ2-1, with D tentatively TRBD2 (6 bases). This CDR3 contains 16 residues. Germline values: CDR1 LGHDT, CDR2 YNNKEL (reference sequence). V was trimmed by 4 bases and J by 6 bases, leaving 19 bases between them. This CDR3 is CASSPQSGPGGNEQFF. In nucleotides, the CDR3 is TGTGCCAGCAGCCCCCAATCGGGCCCCGGGGGCAATGAGCAGTTCTTC.

The chain has TRBV7-5 and TRBJ2-3; TRBD2, the D gene given by the table, was not confirmed from the DNA. TRBV7-5 is a pseudogene segment. CDR3 size: 17 residues. CDR3 sequence: CVRSLKTSGRPRDTQYF. CDR3 in DNA: TGTGTCAGAAGCCTCAAGACTAGCGGGAGGCCTAGAGATACGCAGTATTTT.

This sequence joins TRBV5-5 and TRBJ1-1, with D possibly being TRBD1 (6 bases). The V and J ends lost 4 bases and 5 bases respectively, with 18 bases between them. CDR1 is SGHKS and CDR2 is YYEKEE in the germline V gene (reference sequence). This CDR3 is built from 15 residues. CDR3 bases: TGTGCCAGCAGCACTCCAGGGGAGGGAGGTACTGAAGCTTTCTTT. It encodes CASSTPGEGGTEAFF.

This chain links TRBV12-3 or TRBV12-4 with TRBJ1-4; maybe TRBD1 (5 bases). The CDR3 spans 12 residues. V was cut by 5 bases and J by 8 bases, with 9 bases left in between. Here the CDR3 DNA reads TGTGCCAGCAGTGTCCCAGGGGAAAAACTGTTTTTT. The encoded protein is CASSVPGEKLFF.

This clone has just a few counts. CDR3 in amino acids: CASRTGGRGEKLFF. CDR3 nucleotide sequence: TGTGCCAGCAGGACAGGCGGCCGAGGGGAAAAACTGTTTTTT. This chain connects TRBV2 to TRBJ1-4; the D gene is possibly TRBD1 (6 bases). The germline CDR1 and CDR2 sequences are SNHLY and FYNNEI. Trimming stripped 6 bases from V and 8 bases from J, with 16 bases between. CDR3 length: 14 residues.

This clone was seen a single time. The chain uses TRBV11-2 and TRBJ1-1, with a tentative D call TRBD1 (5 bases). This CDR3 is 15 amino acids long. CDR1 SGHAT and CDR2 FQNNGV come from the germline V gene. Trimming cost V 4 bases and J 4 bases, with 16 bases left between them. This CDR3 is CASSSLGGRSTEAFF. CDR3 nucleotide sequence: TGTGCCAGCAGCTCCCTGGGGGGGAGGAGCACTGAAGCTTTCTTT.

The gene calls are TRBV2 and TRBJ1-5, with a possible D match to TRBD1 (5 bases). CDR3 length equals 13 residues. CDR1 is SNHLY, CDR2 FYNNEI, per germline. Trimming removed 3 bases at V and 6 bases at J, with 9 bases between. CDR3 residues: CASSEGGSQPQHF. The DNA for the CDR3 is TGTGCCAGCAGTGAGGGGGGAAGTCAGCCCCAGCATTTT.

The chain links TRBV7-2 to TRBJ2-1; a possible D gene is TRBD1 (6 bases). Per germline, CDR1 SGHTA and CDR2 FQGNSA. The CDR3 sequence is 12 residues long. With 4 bases removed from V and 8 bases from J, the gap between germline ends came to 9 bases. CDR3 sequence reads: CASSSQGYEQFF. CDR3 DNA sequence: TGTGCCAGCAGCTCACAGGGTTATGAGCAGTTCTTC. The entire variable domain, with the rest obtained from reference TRBV7-2 and TRBJ2-1, is as follows: GAGVSQSPSNKVTEKGKDVELRCDPISGHTALYWYRQSLGQGLEFLIYFQGNSAPDKSGLPSDRFSAERTGGSVSTLTIQRTQQEDSAVYLCASSSQGYEQFFGPGTRLTVL.

This clone was observed many times. The rearrangement uses TRBV7-9 and TRBJ1-1; a weak D match, TRBD1 (5 bases). CDR1 SEHNR and CDR2 FQNEAQ come from the germline V gene (reference sequence). The V and J ends lost 8 bases and 2 bases respectively, with 18 bases between them. This CDR3 is built from 15 residues. The CDR3 DNA reads as TGTGCCAGCCGCGGGGGAGTCCAAGGAAACACTGAAGCTTTCTTT. Translation: CASRGGVQGNTEAFF.

The rearrangement joins TRBV9 to TRBJ2-1, with 8 bases identical to TRBD2. The length of the CDR3 is 17 residues. Germline V gene lookup returns CDR1 SGDLS and CDR2 YYNGEE. V lost 0 bases and J lost 8; bases outside the gene matches: 13. CDR3 residues: CASSVGVAGYIGDEQFF. The CDR3 nucleotides read TGTGCCAGCAGCGTAGGGGTAGCGGGGTACATAGGGGATGAGCAGTTCTTC.

The V call is TRBV7-2, the J call TRBJ2-7; the match to TRBD2 covers 7 bases. The CDR3 has 15 residues. CDR1 and CDR2 (germline): SGHTA, FQGNSA. V lost 5 bases to trimming and J lost 2 bases; unmatched junction nucleotides: 9. Written as DNA, the CDR3 is TGTGCCAGCAGCCGCCGGCTAGCGGCCCCCTACGAGCAGTACTTC. Its translation is CASSRRLAAPYEQYF.